Listed below are T cell receptor beta chains from one sample, sequenced in a study of radiotherapy plus CTLA-4 blockade in lung cancer. Sequenced by immunoSEQ multiplex PCR; TCRdb stores in-frame clones only, minus some. The sample records some 90,000 clones, around four fifths being singletons. This specimen consisted of peripheral blood, obtained from a patient treated with radiotherapy plus ipilimumab. The receptors originated from a human donor with non-small cell lung cancer who had stable disease on radiotherapy plus ipilimumab. The CDR3 runs from the conserved cysteine through the conserved F or W. A D gene is named only where the DNA matches it firmly. A row's size may be missing; if present it is once, few, many or a size class.

j_gene: TRBJ1-1
v_gene: TRBV9
d_gene: NA
abundance: NA
CDR3aa: CASSTGEGRSTEAFF
CDR3nt: TGTGCCAGCAGCACTGGGGAGGGTCGAAGCACTGAAGCTTTCTTT

j_gene: TRBJ2-7
v_gene: TRBV18
d_gene: TRBD1
abundance: NA
CDR3aa: CASSQAGTGPYEQYF
CDR3nt: TGTGCCAGCTCCCAAGCCGGGACAGGGCCCTACGAGCAGTACTTC

j_gene: TRBJ1-1
v_gene: TRBV6-5
d_gene: NA
abundance: NA
CDR3aa: CASRAANTEAFF
CDR3nt: TGTGCCAGCAGGGCGGCGAACACTGAAGCTTTCTTT

j_gene: TRBJ2-7
v_gene: TRBV19
d_gene: TRBD2
abundance: NA
CDR3aa: CASSMDSGSVEQYF
CDR3nt: TGTGCCAGTAGTATGGATAGCGGGAGTGTCGAGCAGTACTTC

j_gene: TRBJ2-1
v_gene: TRBV12-5
d_gene: TRBD2
abundance: NA
CDR3aa: CASSPTTSGGVYNEQFF
CDR3nt: TGTGCTAGTTCCCCAACTACTAGCGGGGGGGTTTACAATGAGCAGTTCTTC

j_gene: TRBJ2-5
v_gene: TRBV19
d_gene: NA
abundance: NA
CDR3aa: CASSDTGQQETQYF
CDR3nt: TGTGCCAGTAGCGACACAGGGCAACAAGAGACCCAGTACTTC

j_gene: TRBJ1-5
v_gene: TRBV6-1
d_gene: NA
abundance: NA
CDR3aa: CASCGRPQHF
CDR3nt: TGTGCCAGCTGCGGGCGGCCCCAGCATTTT

j_gene: TRBJ2-1
v_gene: TRBV6-5
d_gene: TRBD2
abundance: NA
CDR3aa: CASSYDLAGEDEQFF
CDR3nt: TGTGCCAGCAGTTATGACCTAGCGGGAGAGGATGAGCAGTTCTTC

j_gene: TRBJ2-1
v_gene: TRBV27
d_gene: NA
abundance: NA
CDR3aa: CASSFGAEQFF
CDR3nt: TGTGCCAGCAGTTTTGGGGCGGAGCAGTTCTTC

j_gene: TRBJ1-5
v_gene: TRBV6-1
d_gene: NA
abundance: NA
CDR3aa: CASSEAMGVGNQPQHF
CDR3nt: TGTGCCAGCAGTGAAGCGATGGGGGTTGGCAATCAGCCCCAGCATTTT

j_gene: TRBJ1-6
v_gene: TRBV4-1
d_gene: NA
abundance: few
CDR3aa: CASSQDNTAYNSPLHF
CDR3nt: TGCGCCAGCAGCCAAGATAATACAGCCTATAATTCACCCCTCCACTTT

j_gene: TRBJ2-5
v_gene: TRBV19
d_gene: NA
abundance: NA
CDR3aa: CASGAARETQYF
CDR3nt: TGTGCCAGTGGGGCAGCGAGGGAGACCCAGTACTTC

j_gene: TRBJ1-2
v_gene: TRBV2
d_gene: NA
abundance: NA
CDR3aa: CASSESRGATLNPYGYTF
CDR3nt: TGTGCCAGCAGTGAATCCCGGGGGGCCACCCTCAACCCCTATGGCTACACCTTC

j_gene: TRBJ1-1
v_gene: TRBV5-4
d_gene: NA
abundance: NA
CDR3aa: CASSLGRTEAFF
CDR3nt: TGTGCCAGCAGCTTGGGAAGGACTGAAGCTTTCTTT

j_gene: TRBJ2-2
v_gene: TRBV5-8
d_gene: TRBD2
abundance: NA
CDR3aa: CASPIKGLAGYGELFF
CDR3nt: TGTGCCAGCCCCATTAAAGGACTAGCGGGATACGGGGAGCTGTTTTTT

j_gene: TRBJ1-6
v_gene: TRBV11-1
d_gene: TRBD1
abundance: few
CDR3aa: CASSRTGNNSPLHF
CDR3nt: TGTGCCAGCAGCAGGACAGGGAATAATTCACCCCTCCACTTT

j_gene: TRBJ2-1
v_gene: TRBV9
d_gene: NA
abundance: NA
CDR3aa: CASSVGRELGWFEQFF
CDR3nt: TGTGCCAGCAGCGTAGGACGGGAGCTCGGGTGGTTCGAGCAGTTCTTC

j_gene: TRBJ1-1
v_gene: TRBV9
d_gene: NA
abundance: NA
CDR3aa: CASSVAGEGNTEAFF
CDR3nt: TGTGCCAGCAGCGTAGCAGGGGAGGGGAACACTGAAGCTTTCTTT

j_gene: TRBJ2-3
v_gene: TRBV5-1
d_gene: TRBD1
abundance: once
CDR3aa: CASRDRGPSYDTQYF
CDR3nt: TGCGCCAGCAGGGACAGGGGGCCTTCCTACGATACGCAGTATTTT

j_gene: TRBJ2-1
v_gene: TRBV19
d_gene: NA
abundance: few
CDR3aa: CASSEGARYNEQFF
CDR3nt: TGTGCCAGTAGTGAAGGAGCGCGCTACAATGAGCAGTTCTTC

j_gene: TRBJ1-4
v_gene: TRBV11-2
d_gene: TRBD1
abundance: NA
CDR3aa: CASGQGYEKLFF
CDR3nt: TGTGCCAGCGGACAGGGGTATGAAAAACTGTTTTTT

j_gene: TRBJ2-7
v_gene: TRBV9
d_gene: NA
abundance: NA
CDR3aa: CASSVDTAAYEQYF
CDR3nt: TGTGCCAGCAGCGTAGATACAGCGGCCTACGAGCAGTACTTC

j_gene: TRBJ2-3
v_gene: TRBV7-8
d_gene: TRBD2
abundance: once
CDR3aa: CASSLFLAGAPTDTQYF
CDR3nt: TGTGCCAGCAGCTTGTTCTTAGCGGGGGCCCCCACAGATACGCAGTATTTT

j_gene: TRBJ1-1
v_gene: TRBV11-1
d_gene: TRBD1
abundance: NA
CDR3aa: CASSSGGGAGTEAFF
CDR3nt: TGTGCCAGCAGCTCAGGGGGAGGGGCCGGCACTGAAGCTTTCTTT

j_gene: TRBJ1-1
v_gene: TRBV9
d_gene: NA
abundance: NA
CDR3aa: CASSPHGGAITEAFF
CDR3nt: TGTGCCAGCAGCCCACATGGGGGCGCGATCACTGAAGCTTTCTTT

j_gene: TRBJ2-2
v_gene: TRBV18
d_gene: TRBD1
abundance: NA
CDR3aa: CASSPPGQGPTGELFF
CDR3nt: TGTGCCAGCTCACCACCCGGACAGGGGCCCACCGGGGAGCTGTTTTTT

j_gene: TRBJ2-7
v_gene: TRBV6-6
d_gene: NA
abundance: NA
CDR3aa: CASSDPGGGSPYEQYF
CDR3nt: TGTGCCAGCAGCGACCCCGGGGGCGGATCTCCCTACGAGCAGTACTTC

j_gene: TRBJ1-1
v_gene: TRBV6-6
d_gene: NA
abundance: NA
CDR3aa: CASSSGGSGTEAFF
CDR3nt: TGTGCCAGCAGTTCGGGGGGAAGTGGGACTGAAGCTTTCTTT

j_gene: TRBJ2-3
v_gene: TRBV28
d_gene: NA
abundance: NA
CDR3aa: CASSITSTDTQYF
CDR3nt: TGTGCCAGCAGTATTACTAGCACAGATACGCAGTATTTT

j_gene: TRBJ2-2
v_gene: TRBV10-1
d_gene: NA
abundance: NA
CDR3aa: CASSESRGFARANTGELFF
CDR3nt: TGCGCCAGCAGTGAGTCGAGGGGCTTTGCTCGCGCGAACACCGGGGAGCTGTTTTTT

j_gene: TRBJ2-7
v_gene: TRBV27
d_gene: TRBD2
abundance: NA
CDR3aa: CASKRLAGGAYEQYF
CDR3nt: TGTGCCAGCAAGAGACTAGCGGGGGGCGCCTACGAGCAGTACTTC

j_gene: TRBJ2-7
v_gene: TRBV27
d_gene: TRBD2
abundance: NA
CDR3aa: CASSRPGGRGTYEQYF
CDR3nt: TGTGCCAGCAGTCGACCGGGGGGGAGAGGGACCTACGAGCAGTACTTC

j_gene: TRBJ2-2
v_gene: TRBV6-1
d_gene: NA
abundance: once
CDR3aa: CASRAGSVRTGELFF
CDR3nt: TGTGCCAGCAGGGCCGGATCCGTTCGGACCGGGGAGCTGTTTTTT

j_gene: TRBJ2-5
v_gene: TRBV5-1
d_gene: TRBD1
abundance: NA
CDR3aa: CASSKPTGASPETQYF
CDR3nt: TGCGCCAGCAGCAAACCGACAGGGGCTAGTCCTGAGACCCAGTACTTC

j_gene: TRBJ1-1
v_gene: TRBV6-1
d_gene: TRBD1
abundance: NA
CDR3aa: CASRQGLTEAFF
CDR3nt: TGTGCCAGCAGACAGGGGTTGACTGAAGCTTTCTTT

j_gene: TRBJ1-1
v_gene: TRBV15
d_gene: NA
abundance: NA
CDR3aa: CATSKLIGGTEAFF
CDR3nt: TGTGCCACCAGCAAACTCATAGGTGGGACTGAAGCTTTCTTT

j_gene: TRBJ2-5
v_gene: TRBV5-1
d_gene: NA
abundance: NA
CDR3aa: CASSLEPGGGAKETQYF
CDR3nt: TGCGCCAGCAGCTTGGAGCCAGGGGGAGGCGCGAAAGAGACCCAGTACTTC

j_gene: TRBJ2-1
v_gene: TRBV30
d_gene: TRBD1
abundance: NA
CDR3aa: CASWGQGRDEQFF
CDR3nt: TGTGCCTCCTGGGGACAGGGTCGGGATGAGCAGTTCTTC

j_gene: TRBJ2-1
v_gene: TRBV2
d_gene: TRBD2
abundance: NA
CDR3aa: CASSLGLAECFF
CDR3nt: TGTGCCAGCAGCCTAGGACTAGCGGAGTGCTTCTTC

j_gene: TRBJ1-5
v_gene: TRBV28
d_gene: TRBD1
abundance: NA
CDR3aa: CASSPGQGWYSNQPQHF
CDR3nt: TGTGCCAGCAGTCCCGGACAGGGATGGTATAGCAATCAGCCCCAGCATTTT

j_gene: TRBJ2-3
v_gene: TRBV6-1
d_gene: NA
abundance: NA
CDR3aa: CASSETSDTQYF
CDR3nt: TGTGCCAGCAGTGAAACGTCTGATACGCAGTATTTT

j_gene: TRBJ2-5
v_gene: TRBV9
d_gene: NA
abundance: NA
CDR3aa: CASSVGGGLETQYF
CDR3nt: TGTGCCAGCAGCGTAGGTGGGGGTTTAGAGACCCAGTACTTC

j_gene: TRBJ1-3
v_gene: TRBV5-1
d_gene: NA
abundance: few
CDR3aa: CASWGSSGNTIYF
CDR3nt: TGCGCCAGCTGGGGGAGTTCAGGAAACACCATATATTTT

j_gene: TRBJ2-7
v_gene: TRBV4-1
d_gene: TRBD2
abundance: NA
CDR3aa: CASSQDRAAGGHSYEQYF
CDR3nt: TGCGCCAGCAGCCAAGATCGGGCAGCGGGAGGCCACTCCTACGAGCAGTACTTC

j_gene: TRBJ2-7
v_gene: TRBV27
d_gene: NA
abundance: NA
CDR3aa: CASSSQGSYEQYF
CDR3nt: TGTGCCAGCAGTTCACAGGGTTCCTACGAGCAGTACTTC

j_gene: TRBJ2-6
v_gene: TRBV11-2
d_gene: TRBD2
abundance: NA
CDR3aa: CASSLAGGDLPGANVLTF
CDR3nt: TGTGCCAGCAGCTTAGCGGGAGGGGACTTACCTGGGGCCAACGTCCTGACTTTC

j_gene: TRBJ2-7
v_gene: TRBV11-2
d_gene: TRBD1
abundance: NA
CDR3aa: CASSYNIGTGTSYEQYF
CDR3nt: TGTGCCAGCAGCTACAACATAGGGACAGGAACGTCCTACGAGCAGTACTTC

j_gene: TRBJ1-2
v_gene: TRBV19
d_gene: TRBD1
abundance: NA
CDR3aa: CASSIQGTGGKDGYTF
CDR3nt: TGTGCCAGTAGTATCCAAGGGACAGGGGGGAAGGATGGCTACACCTTC

j_gene: TRBJ2-1
v_gene: TRBV6-5
d_gene: NA
abundance: NA
CDR3aa: CASSPSGRVYNEQFF
CDR3nt: TGTGCCAGCAGCCCCAGCGGGCGGGTCTACAATGAGCAGTTCTTC

j_gene: TRBJ2-1
v_gene: TRBV2
d_gene: NA
abundance: NA
CDR3aa: CASKSARDYNEQFF
CDR3nt: TGTGCCAGCAAGAGCGCGAGGGACTACAATGAGCAGTTCTTC

j_gene: TRBJ2-3
v_gene: TRBV7-6
d_gene: NA
abundance: NA
CDR3aa: CASSLTVGTDTQYF
CDR3nt: TGTGCCAGCAGCTTAACTGTTGGGACAGATACGCAGTATTTT

j_gene: TRBJ2-1
v_gene: TRBV2
d_gene: NA
abundance: NA
CDR3aa: CASSVQARYNEQFF
CDR3nt: TGTGCCAGCAGTGTCCAGGCGCGGTACAATGAGCAGTTCTTC

j_gene: TRBJ2-7
v_gene: TRBV27
d_gene: NA
abundance: NA
CDR3aa: CASSLYGPGDDEQYF
CDR3nt: TGTGCCAGCAGTTTATACGGTCCAGGAGATGACGAGCAGTACTTC

j_gene: TRBJ1-2
v_gene: TRBV19
d_gene: NA
abundance: NA
CDR3aa: CASSPAGTINYGYTF
CDR3nt: TGTGCCAGTAGTCCAGCCGGGACAATTAACTATGGCTACACCTTC

j_gene: TRBJ2-3
v_gene: TRBV7-2
d_gene: NA
abundance: NA
CDR3aa: CASSFLDTQYF
CDR3nt: TGTGCCAGCAGCTTCCTAGATACGCAGTATTTT

j_gene: TRBJ2-3
v_gene: TRBV27
d_gene: NA
abundance: NA
CDR3aa: CASSLRGSPFTDTQYF
CDR3nt: TGTGCCAGCAGTTTAAGGGGCAGTCCCTTCACAGATACGCAGTATTTT

j_gene: TRBJ2-2
v_gene: TRBV9
d_gene: TRBD2
abundance: NA
CDR3aa: CASSEAGGPGGELFF
CDR3nt: TGTGCCAGCAGCGAAGCGGGAGGGCCGGGCGGGGAGCTGTTTTTT